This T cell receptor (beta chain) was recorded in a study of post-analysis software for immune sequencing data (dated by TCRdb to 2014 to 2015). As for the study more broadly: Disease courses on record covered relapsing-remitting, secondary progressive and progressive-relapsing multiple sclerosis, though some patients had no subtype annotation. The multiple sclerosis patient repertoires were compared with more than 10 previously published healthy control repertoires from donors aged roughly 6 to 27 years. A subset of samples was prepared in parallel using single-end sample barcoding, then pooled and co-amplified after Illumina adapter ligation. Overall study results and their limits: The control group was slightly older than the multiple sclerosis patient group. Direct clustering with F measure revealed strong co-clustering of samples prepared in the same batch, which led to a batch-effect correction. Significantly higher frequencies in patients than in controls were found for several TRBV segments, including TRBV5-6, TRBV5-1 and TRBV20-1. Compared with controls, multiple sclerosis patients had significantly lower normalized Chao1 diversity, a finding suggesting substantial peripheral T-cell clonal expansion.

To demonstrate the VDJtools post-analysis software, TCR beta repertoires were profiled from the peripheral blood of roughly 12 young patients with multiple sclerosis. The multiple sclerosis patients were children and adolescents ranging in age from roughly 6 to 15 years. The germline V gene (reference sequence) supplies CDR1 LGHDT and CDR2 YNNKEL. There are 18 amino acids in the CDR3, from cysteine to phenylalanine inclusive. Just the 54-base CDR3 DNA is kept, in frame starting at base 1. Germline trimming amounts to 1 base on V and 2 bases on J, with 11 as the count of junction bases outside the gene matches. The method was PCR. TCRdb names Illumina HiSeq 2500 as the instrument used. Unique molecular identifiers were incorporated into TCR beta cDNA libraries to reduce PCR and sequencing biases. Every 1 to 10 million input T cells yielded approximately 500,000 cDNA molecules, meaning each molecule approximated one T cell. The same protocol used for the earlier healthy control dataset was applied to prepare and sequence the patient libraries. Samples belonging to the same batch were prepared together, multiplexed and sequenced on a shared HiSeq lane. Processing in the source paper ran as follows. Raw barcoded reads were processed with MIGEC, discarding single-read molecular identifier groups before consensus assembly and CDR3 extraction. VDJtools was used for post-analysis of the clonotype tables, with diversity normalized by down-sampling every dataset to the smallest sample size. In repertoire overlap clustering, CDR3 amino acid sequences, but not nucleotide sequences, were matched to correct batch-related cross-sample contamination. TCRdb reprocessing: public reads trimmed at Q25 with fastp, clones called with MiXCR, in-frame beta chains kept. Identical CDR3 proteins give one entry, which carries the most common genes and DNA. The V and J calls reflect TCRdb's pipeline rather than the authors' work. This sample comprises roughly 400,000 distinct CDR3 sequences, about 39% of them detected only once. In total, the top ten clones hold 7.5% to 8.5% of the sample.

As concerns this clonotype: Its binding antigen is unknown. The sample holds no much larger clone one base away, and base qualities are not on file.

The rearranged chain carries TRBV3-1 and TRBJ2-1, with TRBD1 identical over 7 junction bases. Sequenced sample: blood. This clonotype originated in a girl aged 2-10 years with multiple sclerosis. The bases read TGTGCCAGCAGCCAAGCACTACTACCGGGACAGACCTACAATGAGCAGTTCTTC. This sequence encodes CASSQALLPGQTYNEQFF.